The subject of this entry is one T cell receptor beta chain. Per the original methods: By means of reference gene primer amplification, nucleated cell counts were estimated. TCRdb's table, derived via immunoSEQ multiplex PCR, lists solely in-frame clones and lacks some. The D gene and trimming were derived from the DNA, and the V and J assignments and clone size from that table. The profile shows under 300,000 clones, 86% of them singletons. This entry is derived from a study of blood T cell repertoires in COVID-19. The wider study: Donors in the United States, Italy and Spain gave samples during acute or convalescent COVID-19. From T cells, B-cell-depleted T cells, or PBMCs came the material, which was cDNA or gDNA.

The CDR3 consists of 8 residues. The ends were cut back, 7 bases at V and 12 bases at J, with 3 bases in the middle. Germline V CDR1 and CDR2: KGHDR, SFDVKD. The sequenced material came from peripheral blood. The receptor comes from a woman aged 25 to 45 with active or convalescent COVID-19. The chain couples TRBV24-1 to TRBJ2-4, with D unresolved. CDR3 in DNA: TGTGCCACCAGGGCTCAGTACTTC. It codes for CATRAQYF.